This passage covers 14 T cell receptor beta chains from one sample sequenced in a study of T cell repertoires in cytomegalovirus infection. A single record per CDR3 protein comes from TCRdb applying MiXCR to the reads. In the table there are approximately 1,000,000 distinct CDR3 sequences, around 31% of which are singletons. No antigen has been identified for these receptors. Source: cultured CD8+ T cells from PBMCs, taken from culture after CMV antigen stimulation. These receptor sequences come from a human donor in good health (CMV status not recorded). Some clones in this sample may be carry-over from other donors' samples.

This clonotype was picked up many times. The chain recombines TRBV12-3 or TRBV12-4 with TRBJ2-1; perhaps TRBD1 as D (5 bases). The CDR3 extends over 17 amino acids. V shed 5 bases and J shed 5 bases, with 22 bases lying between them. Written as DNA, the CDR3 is TGTGCCAGCAGTCAGGGTCACACCCTGCGGTTGGACAATGAGCAGTTCTTC. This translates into CASSQGHTLRLDNEQFF.

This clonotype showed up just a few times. The CDR3 region has the DNA TGTGCCAGCAGCTTAAGCTGGGGTCGGAACACTGAAGCTTTCTTT. Protein: CASSLSWGRNTEAFF. This sequence joins TRBV7-9 and TRBJ1-1; the D is unclear. Looked up from germline, CDR1 is SEHNR and CDR2 is FQNEAQ (reference sequence). V lost 2 bases, J lost 1 base, and 11 bases lay in between. The CDR3 covers 15 residues.

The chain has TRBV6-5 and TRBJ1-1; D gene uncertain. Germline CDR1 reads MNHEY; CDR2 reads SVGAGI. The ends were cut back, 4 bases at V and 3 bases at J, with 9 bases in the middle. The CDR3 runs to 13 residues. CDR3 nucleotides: TGTGCCAGCAGTTGGGGTTCGTACACTGAAGCTTTCTTT. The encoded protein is CASSWGSYTEAFF.

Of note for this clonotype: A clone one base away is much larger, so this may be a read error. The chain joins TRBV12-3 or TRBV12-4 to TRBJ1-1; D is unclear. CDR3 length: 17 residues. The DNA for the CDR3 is TGTGCCAGCAGTTTACCCCAGCAATACCTCATGAACACTGAAGATTTCTTT. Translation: CASSLPQQYLMNTEDFF.

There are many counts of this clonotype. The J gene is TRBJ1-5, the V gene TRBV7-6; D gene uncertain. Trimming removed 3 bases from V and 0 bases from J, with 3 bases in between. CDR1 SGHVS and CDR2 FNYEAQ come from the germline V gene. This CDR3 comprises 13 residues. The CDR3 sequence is CASSFHSNQPQHF. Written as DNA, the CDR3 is TGTGCCAGCAGCTTTCATAGCAATCAGCCCCAGCATTTT.

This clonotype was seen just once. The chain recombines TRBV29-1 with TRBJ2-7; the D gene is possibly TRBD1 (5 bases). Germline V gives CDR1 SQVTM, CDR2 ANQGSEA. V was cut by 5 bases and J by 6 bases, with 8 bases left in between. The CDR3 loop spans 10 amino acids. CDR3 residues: CSVYTGEQYF. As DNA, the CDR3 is TGCAGCGTTTATACAGGCGAGCAGTACTTC.

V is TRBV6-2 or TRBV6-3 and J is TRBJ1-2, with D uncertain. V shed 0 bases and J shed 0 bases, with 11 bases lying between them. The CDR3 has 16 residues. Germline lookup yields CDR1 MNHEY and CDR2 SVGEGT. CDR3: CASSYSGRSANYGYTF. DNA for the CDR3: TGTGCCAGCAGTTACTCAGGGCGGAGTGCTAACTATGGCTACACCTTC.

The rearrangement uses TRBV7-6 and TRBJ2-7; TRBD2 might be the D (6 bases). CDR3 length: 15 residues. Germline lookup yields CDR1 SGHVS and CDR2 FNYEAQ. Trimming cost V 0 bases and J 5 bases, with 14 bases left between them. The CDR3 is CASSLAGGEMNEQYF. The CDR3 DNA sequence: TGTGCCAGCAGCTTAGCCGGCGGGGAAATGAACGAGCAGTACTTC.

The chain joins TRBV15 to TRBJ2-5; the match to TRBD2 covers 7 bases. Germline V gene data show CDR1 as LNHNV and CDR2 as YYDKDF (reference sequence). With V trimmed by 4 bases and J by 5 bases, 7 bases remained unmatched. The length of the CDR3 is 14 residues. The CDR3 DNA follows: TGTGCCACCAGCAAGATGAGGGGAGGGGAGACCCAGTACTTC. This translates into CATSKMRGGETQYF.

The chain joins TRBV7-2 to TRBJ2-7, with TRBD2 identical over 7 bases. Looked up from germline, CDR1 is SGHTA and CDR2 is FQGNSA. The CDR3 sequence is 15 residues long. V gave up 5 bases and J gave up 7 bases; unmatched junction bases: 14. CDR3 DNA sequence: TGTGCCAGCAGCAGCCAGGGACTACCTCGGGGGGAGCAGTACTTC. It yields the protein CASSSQGLPRGEQYF. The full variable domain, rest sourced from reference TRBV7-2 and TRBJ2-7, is GAGVSQSPSNKVTEKGKDVELRCDPISGHTALYWYRQSLGQGLEFLIYFQGNSAPDKSGLPSDRFSAERTGGSVSTLTIQRTQQEDSAVYLCASSSQGLPRGEQYFGPGTRLTVT.

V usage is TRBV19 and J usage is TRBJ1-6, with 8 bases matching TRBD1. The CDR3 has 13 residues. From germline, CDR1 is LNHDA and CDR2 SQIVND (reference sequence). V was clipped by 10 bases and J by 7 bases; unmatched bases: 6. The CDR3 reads CATCTGGNSPLHF. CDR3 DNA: TGTGCCACTTGTACAGGGGGAAATTCACCCCTCCACTTT.

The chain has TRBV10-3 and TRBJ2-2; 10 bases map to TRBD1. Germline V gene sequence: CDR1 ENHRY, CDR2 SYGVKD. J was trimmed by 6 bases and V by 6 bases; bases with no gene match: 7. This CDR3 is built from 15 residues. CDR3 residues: CAISPGTGVAGELFF. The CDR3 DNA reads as TGTGCCATCAGCCCCGGGACAGGGGTCGCCGGGGAGCTGTTTTTT.

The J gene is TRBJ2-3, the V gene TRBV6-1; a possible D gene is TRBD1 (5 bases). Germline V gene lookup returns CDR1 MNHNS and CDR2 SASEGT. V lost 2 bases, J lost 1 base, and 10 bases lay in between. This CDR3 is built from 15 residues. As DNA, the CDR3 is TGTGCCAGCAGTGAATGGGGCAGTGGCACAGATACGCAGTATTTT. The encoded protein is CASSEWGSGTDTQYF.

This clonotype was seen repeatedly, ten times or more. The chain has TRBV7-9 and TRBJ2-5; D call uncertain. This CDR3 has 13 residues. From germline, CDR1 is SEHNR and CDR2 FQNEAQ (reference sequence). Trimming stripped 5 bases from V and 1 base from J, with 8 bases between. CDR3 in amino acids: CASSPGSQETQYF. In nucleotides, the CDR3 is TGTGCCAGCAGCCCCGGAAGCCAAGAGACCCAGTACTTC.